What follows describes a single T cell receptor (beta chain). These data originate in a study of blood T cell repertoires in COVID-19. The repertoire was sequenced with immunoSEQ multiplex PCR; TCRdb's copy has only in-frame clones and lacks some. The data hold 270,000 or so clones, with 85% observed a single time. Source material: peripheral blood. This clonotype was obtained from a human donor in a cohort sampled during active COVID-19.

The chain's CDR3 is CSVRTGSNQPQHF. CDR3 in DNA: TGCAGCGTGCGAACAGGGAGCAATCAGCCCCAGCATTTT. The rearrangement links TRBV29-1 to TRBJ1-5, with a weak D call TRBD1 (6 bases). The CDR3 extends over 13 amino acids. Germline lookup yields CDR1 SQVTM and CDR2 ANQGSEA. V dropped 6 bases and J dropped 1 base, with 10 bases sitting between them.